The clone carrying this T cell receptor beta chain has a single count. Its cognate antigen is unknown. CDR3 length equals 16 residues. Per germline, CDR1 MNHEY and CDR2 SVGEGT. Trimming cost V 5 bases and J 4 bases; bases outside gene matches: 13. The sample comes from a study of T cells in Graves' hyperthyroidism and ophthalmopathy. Findings of the study overall: The model forecast ophthalmopathy, anticipating it by a median approximately 6.2 months before onset.

From under 12 ml of fresh peripheral blood, PBMCs were isolated. Amplification yielded TCR beta CDR3 regions, with RNA transcripts as the source. RT-PCR in the first round (using the HTBI primer set) targeted the TCR CDR3. MiXCR, run by TCRdb on the multiplex PCR reads, gives a single entry per CDR3 protein. The repertoire holds hundreds of thousands of distinct CDR3 sequences, with under 15% as singletons. The genes are TRBV6-2 or TRBV6-3 and TRBJ2-7; 8 bases fit TRBD1. Sample: blood. This clonotype was obtained from a woman in her forties with Graves' ophthalmopathy. The CDR3 DNA follows: TGTGCCAGCAGTAAAGGAGTCCGTCGGACAGGGTACGAGCAGTACTTC. The encoded protein is CASSKGVRRTGYEQYF.